This TCR beta chain was captured by sequencing in a study of OX40 agonist ivuxolimab in advanced cancers. As for the study in general: Patients were infused with ivuxolimab every 2 weeks at 0.01 to 10 mg/kg. Study-wide points: Low clonal expansion, among the lowest seen, marked partial responders at 0.1-3.0 mg/kg.

This clone has only one observation. What it recognizes is unknown. Repertoires were generated with immunoSEQ multiplex PCR, while TCRdb's copy carries only in-frame clones and drops some. The top ten clones hold about 3% of a sample with roughly 49,000 clones, around 82% of them seen once. The TCR originated in an adult with an advanced solid tumor such as melanoma, head and neck, liver or kidney cancer. The sequences come from CD4+ or CD8+ T cells sorted from blood, collected in a trial of the OX40 agonist ivuxolimab.

The CDR3 is CASSGPRETQYF. CDR3 bases: TGTGCCAGCAGTGGGCCGAGAGAGACCCAGTACTTC. The V and J genes are TRBV2 and TRBJ2-5; D gene ambiguous. Germline loops: CDR1 SNHLY, CDR2 FYNNEI. The CDR3 spans 12 residues. The V end lost 4 bases, the J end lost 4 bases, and 7 bases lay between the germline ends.